Listed below are T cell receptor beta chains from one sample, sequenced in a study of siplizumab effects on memory and regulatory T cells. For these TCRs, the target antigens are not known. Sequencing was performed with immunoSEQ multiplex PCR; in TCRdb, only in-frame clones are kept and a portion is missing. The sample consists of 13,000 or so clones, around 40% of them appearing once. The sequencing input was CFSE-low (dividing) CD8+ T cells sorted from an allogeneic mixed lymphocyte reaction. Source of these receptors: a human donor in good health; the cells came from an allogeneic mixed lymphocyte reaction. Each CDR3 is given with its conserved first and last residue. Each record gives: D gene, V gene, clone size, J gene, CDR3 protein, CDR3 DNA. D genes are given only for firm matches. Rows may omit the clone size; those that give it use once, few, many or a size class.

TRBD2	TRBV5-4	-	TRBJ2-3	CASRTRGGRTDTQYF	TGTGCCAGCAGAACTCGGGGGGGCAGGACAGATACGCAGTATTTT
-	TRBV30	medium-sized	TRBJ1-5	CAWGHGGRQPQHF	TGTGCCTGGGGACACGGGGGTAGGCAGCCCCAGCATTTT
-	TRBV7-2	medium-sized	TRBJ2-1	CASGEGWNEQFF	TGTGCCAGCGGGGAAGGGTGGAATGAGCAGTTCTTC
TRBD2	TRBV9	-	TRBJ2-1	CASSGGLAGVSHEQFF	TGTGCCAGCAGCGGTGGACTAGCGGGAGTTTCGCATGAGCAGTTCTTC
-	TRBV4-1	few	TRBJ2-7	CASSQGPGRGSYEQYF	TGCGCCAGCAGCCAGGGACCAGGGCGGGGCTCCTACGAGCAGTACTTC
TRBD1	TRBV11-2	few	TRBJ1-4	CASSLAGQGVTNEKLFF	TGTGCCAGCAGCTTAGCGGGACAGGGGGTAACTAATGAAAAACTGTTTTTT
TRBD2	TRBV27	few	TRBJ2-1	CASSSLASGGNEQFF	TGTGCCAGCAGTTCCCTGGCTAGCGGGGGTAATGAGCAGTTCTTC
-	TRBV7-9	few	TRBJ2-7	CASSLSVRSSYEQYF	TGTGCCAGCAGCTTAAGTGTCAGGTCGTCCTACGAGCAGTACTTC
-	TRBV25-1	-	TRBJ1-4	CASGFGGGEKLFF	TGTGCCAGCGGCTTCGGTGGTGGTGAAAAACTGTTTTTT
-	TRBV7-6	-	TRBJ2-3	CASSLEVRGTSTDTQYF	TGTGCCAGCAGCTTAGAGGTACGCGGAACCAGCACAGATACGCAGTATTTT
-	TRBV5-6	-	TRBJ2-7	CASSWGRGEQYF	TGTGCCAGCAGCTGGGGGCGGGGCGAGCAGTACTTC